This T cell receptor beta chain was identified in a study of blood T cell repertoires in COVID-19. Turning to the study itself: Italy, Spain and the United States were the sources of the convalescent and acute COVID-19 samples.

The CDR3 covers 18 residues. V lost 4 bases and J 1 base, leaving 22 bases between the germline ends. The germline V gene has CDR1 MGHRA and CDR2 YSYEKL. The table came from immunoSEQ multiplex PCR; TCRdb's copy has only in-frame clones and leaves some out. The sample lists around 300,000 clones; 70% to 90% were seen once. The sequenced material came from PBMCs or T cells enriched from blood (not recorded which). The TCR comes from a woman between 55 and 75 years old in a cohort exposed to, infected with or recovered from COVID-19 (not recorded which). The chain links TRBV4-1 to TRBJ2-5; D perhaps matches TRBD1 (5 bases). CDR3 sequence: CASSPSLTDTPPQETQYF. The CDR3 DNA follows: TGCGCCAGCAGCCCTTCGCTCACGGACACCCCGCCCCAAGAGACCCAGTACTTC.